The T cell receptor (beta chain) described here comes from a study of blood T cell repertoires in COVID-19. Study summary: PBMCs, B-cell-depleted T cells, or T cells were the source of the cDNA or gDNA that made up the material.

The CDR3 spans 14 residues. Looked up from germline, CDR1 is SEHNR and CDR2 is FQNEAQ (reference sequence). Trimming took 5 bases from V and 1 from J, leaving 9 bases between them. The Seattle site enrolled patients during active infection and followed them longitudinally. Original processing notes: Using reference gene primer amplification, nucleated cell counts were estimated. Produced via immunoSEQ multiplex PCR; TCRdb's table is partial and in-frame only. The DNA gave D and trimming, while V, J and clone size come from that table. The table records roughly 150,000 clones, just under 85% of them present only once.

The sequenced material came from peripheral blood. V is TRBV7-9 and J is TRBJ1-3; D remains unclear. The TCR sequence derives from an elderly woman with COVID-19, enrolled during active disease. The CDR3 nucleotides read TGTGCCAGCAGCCATCTCGGGTCTGGAAACACCATATATTTT. Its translation: CASSHLGSGNTIYF.